Sequencing of this T cell receptor (beta chain) was carried out in a study of glioma-infiltrating T cells. The CDR3 spans 14 residues. Germline CDR1 reads SGHAT; CDR2 reads FQNNGV. V was shortened by 4 bases and J by 3 bases, with 12 bases between the two germline ends. TCR alpha and beta CDR3 regions were amplified from RNA using iRepertoire nested multiplex PCR. TCRdb recomputed calls from the multiplex PCR reads with MiXCR, one row per CDR3 protein. The data hold 100,000 to 150,000 distinct CDR3 sequences, with more than 20% observed a single time. Regarding this clonotype: A read error may be the cause here, since a much bigger clone is one base away.

The TCR sequence derives from a human donor with low-grade glioma or glioblastoma, undergoing nonglioma brain surgery, or in good health (not recorded which). The rearrangement joins TRBV11-2 to TRBJ1-1; D gene ambiguous. Sequenced material: glioma tissue, nonneoplastic brain tissue, or PBMCs (not recorded which). The CDR3 coding sequence is TGTGCCAGCAGCTCAAGATTGGACGACACTGAAGCTTTCTTT. Its protein product is CASSSRLDDTEAFF.